This T cell receptor beta chain emerged from a study of breast tumors, draining lymph nodes, adjacent tissues (dated by TCRdb to about 2016). Notes on the research overall: In breast cancer patients, the study compared the TCR beta repertoires of tumor, adjacent nontumor tissue and axillary lymph nodes. The study was designed to assess the relationships and possible T-cell exchange between tumor, surrounding tissue and draining lymph node repertoires in human breast cancer.

There are a few counts of this clonotype. Which antigen it targets is not known. A much larger clone lies one base from this, so it may be a read error. The lymph node samples were taken from the axillary draining lymph nodes of breast cancer patients. In the germline V gene (reference sequence), CDR1 corresponds to SGHNT and CDR2 to YYREEE. The CDR3 runs 15 amino acids, cysteine and phenylalanine included. The entry retains the CDR3 DNA only, 45 bases that are in frame from base 1. Sequencer: Illumina HiSeq 2000. TCR beta chain libraries were generated by multiplex PCR amplification. The amplified TCR beta chain products were analyzed by high-throughput sequencing. The public reads were reprocessed in TCRdb via fastp at Q25 and MiXCR, keeping in-frame beta chains. Entries that share a CDR3 protein sequence are merged under the most common genes and DNA. A total of 130,000 or so distinct CDR3 sequences appear in this sample, over 25% of them only once. Of the sample, about 2.5% is held by the ten largest clones.

The full study reports these points: The study presented the conclusion that tumor T cells originate in lymph nodes as consistent with a hypothesis, not as something directly demonstrated. A scenario in which most tumor T cells derive from the lymph node and then expand within tumor tissue was judged to be consistent with the data. The similarity between tumor and nontumor tissue repertoires was significantly greater in luminal-like breast cancer than in basal-like breast cancer. Tumor T-cell repertoires showed less diversity than lymph node repertoires and more diversity than nontumor tissue repertoires, and tumor T-cell repertoires showed preferential V and J gene usage.

The receptor was isolated from a female donor with breast cancer. Some clones in this sample may be carry-over from other donors' samples. The chain joins TRBV5-4 to TRBJ2-5; the junction holds 8 bases that match TRBD1. Sequenced input: axillary lymph node tissue. CDR3 reads: CASSQKARGQETRYF. The nucleotides read TGTGCCAGCAGCCAAAAGGCCAGGGGGCAAGAGACCCGGTACTTC.